The source of this TCR beta chain is a study of identical twins. V shed 3 bases, J shed 11 bases, and the junction held 10 bases outside the gene matches. This CDR3 region has 14 residues. Germline V gene sequence: CDR1 DFQATT, CDR2 SNEGSKA (reference sequence). TCRdb recomputed calls from the 5' RACE reads with MiXCR, one row per CDR3 protein. In the table there are more than 1.5 million distinct CDR3 sequences, around 33% of which are singletons. The receptor was derived from a newborn girl in good health. The material sequenced was cord blood. This chain links TRBV20-1 with TRBJ2-5; 12 nucleotides match TRBD2. CDR3 DNA: TGCAGTGCTAGGCGACTAGCGGGAGTTAATGAGCAGTACTTC. As protein: CSARRLAGVNEQYF.